This T cell receptor beta chain derives from a study of blood T cell repertoires in COVID-19 (dated by TCRdb to 2019 to 2021). For context, the study as a whole: Collaborator samples came from the United States, Italy and Spain and covered acute and convalescent phases of COVID-19. A freely available public database, intended as a resource for researchers studying the immune response to SARS-CoV-2, is where the repertoires were released. Where available, HLA class I and class II types were obtained from metadata supplied by the sample provider rather than from assay-based typing. The sample metadata nearly always contained a de-identified subject ID, COVID-19 status, age in years and sex. The material from the prospective study consisted of cDNA or gDNA derived from T cells, B-cell-depleted T cells, or PBMCs. The samples were drawn from two sources: the first 160 participants of the ongoing ImmuneRACE study, and over 1,000 subjects contributed by 6 global collaborators. Deeply sampled blood TCRbeta repertoires from subjects exposed to, actively infected with, or recovered from COVID-19 were included in the dataset. What the work shows at the level of the full study, not this receptor alone: Clinical and demographic metadata were provided uncurated, with the amount varying by source and participant.

The immunoSEQ Assay, a bias-controlled multiplex PCR, was used to amplify TCRbeta CDR3 regions from genomic DNA. The published analysis was carried out like this. Nucleated cell counts per sample were estimated from amplification of reference gene primers within the assay. To quantify the absolute abundance of each unique TCRbeta CDR3 rearrangement, sequence reads were collapsed and filtered. For each sample, productive Simpson clonality was calculated as the square root of Simpson's diversity index across productive rearrangements. Not all clones reach the TCRdb copy of this immuneACCESS table, which keeps in-frame sequences only. Checked studies attribute under half of the gap to unresolved V genes and leave the rest unexplained. V and J calls plus clone size are reproduced from that table; the DNA served to infer D and trimming. A total of some 150,000 clones appear in this sample, 70% to 90% of them only once. The ten largest clones take up 1.1% of the sample.

Collaborating institutions collected whole blood in K2EDTA tubes following their own protocols. For TCRbeta analysis, collaborators shipped samples as frozen whole blood, isolated PBMCs, or DNA extracted from either of those sample types. A total of 11 residues make up the CDR3, ends included. CDR1 and CDR2 are drawn from the germline V gene: MNHEY, SVGAGI. Note on this clone: This receptor's antigen is unknown. No conserved phenylalanine or tryptophan ends this CDR3, so it is likely a read error. It is unclear where the CDR3 begins or ends on the DNA, so no DNA is shown, and the CDR3 is as TCRdb lists it.

The chain was built from TRBV6-5 and TRBJ2-7; TRBD2, the table's D call, lacks a check against the DNA. What was sequenced was peripheral blood. This clonotype was obtained from a man between 35 and 55 years old with acute or convalescent COVID-19. This receptor has the CDR3 CASPRNSAQGL.